This T cell receptor (beta chain) was observed in a study of Ad26.COV2.S vaccination and SARS-CoV-2 variants. Study at large: In the study, Ad26.COV2.S was injected intramuscularly once, or twice 56 days apart.

Only in-frame clones appear in the TCRdb table, and some are missing; sequencing was by immunoSEQ multiplex PCR. The table records hundreds of thousands of clones, roughly nine tenths of them present only once. The CDR3 contains 11 residues. V lost 6 bases and J 1 base, leaving 7 bases between the germline ends. Germline V lookup: CDR1 DFQATT, CDR2 SNEGSKA (reference sequence). Treatment: around 19 received Ad26.COV2.S at low or high dose, single or two shots; roughly five received placebo; per-sample allocation not given. Sampling happened 63 days after the first vaccine or placebo injection. This sample comprised peripheral blood, obtained in a trial of Ad26.COV2.S vaccine versus placebo. The chain combines TRBV20-1 with TRBJ2-7; D could derive from TRBD1 or TRBD2 (5 bases each). This TCR was sampled from a person aged 18 to 59 who received the Ad26.COV2.S COVID-19 vaccine or a placebo. For the CDR3, the DNA is TGCAGTGCGGGGACGTCCTACGAGCAGTACTTC. This encodes CSAGTSYEQYF.